Shown below are 27 T cell receptor beta chains from a single sample sequenced in a study of CXCR3-negative and CXCR3-positive naive CD8 T cells. 5' RACE with UMI labels generated the TRB cDNA libraries. TCRdb reprocessed the 5' RACE reads, keeping one entry per CDR3 protein, no DNA. The table for this sample gives about 110,000 distinct CDR3 sequences. These receptors' antigens are unknown. Study-wide results and caveats: CXCR3-expressing naive cells carried TRB CDR3s more hydrophobic than those of CXCR3-negative naive cells.

The specimen sequenced was naive CXCR3+ CD8+ T cells from blood. This sample's subset: CD45RO-CCR7+CD27+CD95- naive CD8+ T cells expressing CXCR3 (TNR3+). The receptor set was obtained from a human donor in good health. Some clones in this sample may be carry-over from other donors' samples.

CDR3 in amino acids: CASSPGLAGVGYNEQFF. This chain connects TRBV5-1 to TRBJ2-1; no DNA is available, so the TRBD2 call from TCRdb remains unchecked. CDR1 and CDR2 from the germline V gene are SGHRS and YFSETQ. The CDR3 has 17 residues.

The V gene is TRBV12-3 or TRBV12-4, the J gene TRBJ2-1; without DNA, the TCRdb call of TRBD2 cannot be checked. This CDR3 has 14 amino acids. CDR3 in amino acids: CASSPLAGVDQKFF.

This chain uses TRBV7-9 with TRBJ2-5; as DNA is missing, the TRBD2 call by TCRdb cannot be tested. The CDR3 spans 16 residues. Per the germline V gene, CDR1 is SEHNR and CDR2 is FQNEAQ (reference sequence). The CDR3 spells CASSRQLAGPGETQYF.

The chain carries TRBV14 and TRBJ2-1; the D call from TCRdb, TRBD2, cannot be confirmed without DNA. Germline CDR1 and CDR2: SGHDN and FVKESK. CDR3 length: 16 amino acids. The CDR3 sequence: CASSQTPGLEKDEQFF.

V usage is TRBV19 and J usage is TRBJ1-1. Germline V CDR1 and CDR2: LNHDA, SQIVND (reference sequence). This CDR3 is built from 12 residues. The CDR3 region is CASSLGRTEAFF.

The chain employs TRBV7-9 and TRBJ1-1; TCRdb's assignment of TRBD1 cannot be checked, as there is no DNA. The germline gives CDR1 SEHNR, CDR2 FQNEAQ (reference sequence). The CDR3 consists of 16 residues. The CDR3 sequence: CASSLVSSGWNTEAFF.

The V gene is TRBV13, the J gene TRBJ1-5; TCRdb proposes TRBD1, but this gene call is untestable without DNA. The CDR3 runs 17 residues. Germline lookup yields CDR1 PRHDT and CDR2 FYEKMQ (reference sequence). CDR3 sequence reads: CASSLGRGINSNQPQHF.

The genes are TRBV10-3 and TRBJ2-7; the TCRdb D gene call, TRBD1, has no DNA to confirm it. The length of the CDR3 is 15 residues. Germline V gene data show CDR1 as ENHRY and CDR2 as SYGVKD. The CDR3 is CAISARTGISYEKYF.

This chain joins TRBV6-2 or TRBV6-3 and TRBJ1-5; TCRdb designates TRBD1, a call that cannot be tested without DNA. This CDR3 is built from 16 residues. The germline CDR1 and CDR2 sequences are MNHEY and SVGEGT. This chain's CDR3 is CASSYFGTGANQPQHF.

The CDR3 region is CSVAPSSYEQYF. The chain joins TRBV29-1 to TRBJ2-7; TCRdb's D call, TRBD1, is unchecked because there is no DNA. Germline-derived CDR1 and CDR2 are SQVTM and ANQGSEA. This CDR3 is built from 12 residues.

V is TRBV11-2 and J is TRBJ1-4. The CDR3 extends over 16 amino acids. The germline V gene encodes CDR1 SGHAT and CDR2 FQNNGV. CDR3 sequence reads: CASSAHRDLEDEKLFF.

This rearrangement joins TRBV20-1 to TRBJ2-7; TCRdb lists TRBD2, though no DNA is available to test this call. The CDR3 has 16 residues. Looked up from germline, CDR1 is DFQATT and CDR2 is SNEGSKA (reference sequence). CDR3 amino acids: CSARGLAGSQSYEQYF.

The gene calls are TRBV7-9 and TRBJ1-2; TCRdb outputs TRBD1, but without DNA this stays unchecked. Germline CDR1 and CDR2: SEHNR and FQNEAQ (reference sequence). The CDR3 spans 14 residues. This chain's CDR3 is CASSPPQGASGYTF.

The chain uses TRBV16 and TRBJ2-7. This CDR3 has 15 amino acids. Germline V gene sequence: CDR1 KGHSY, CDR2 FQNENV. CDR3 protein: CASSQSGTGSYEQYF.

This chain links TRBV24-1 with TRBJ2-3; the D call of TRBD1 rests on TCRdb alone, since no DNA is present to check it. CDR1 and CDR2 (germline): KGHDR, SFDVKD. The length of the CDR3 is 15 residues. This chain's CDR3 is CATSDIWPVPDTQYF.

The rearrangement uses TRBV29-1 and TRBJ2-7; TCRdb designates TRBD2, a call that cannot be tested without DNA. This CDR3 has 13 residues. Germline CDR1 and CDR2: SQVTM and ANQGSEA. The CDR3 loop is CSASSGSFYEQYF.

The gene calls are TRBV28 and TRBJ2-7; the TCRdb D gene call, TRBD2, has no DNA to confirm it. This CDR3 spans 13 amino acids. CDR1 and CDR2 from the germline V gene are MDHEN and SYDVKM. The CDR3: CATSRGVSYEQYF.

The chain combines TRBV7-3 with TRBJ2-3; TCRdb lists TRBD1, though no DNA is available to test this call. The CDR3 totals 15 residues. Germline values: CDR1 SGHTA, CDR2 FQGTGA. The CDR3 spells CASSAGTTGTDTQYF.

CDR3 protein: CASSQPLYTGELFF. The V and J genes are TRBV4-1 and TRBJ2-2. CDR1 MGHRA and CDR2 YSYEKL come from the germline V gene. This CDR3 is built from 14 residues.

The CDR3 protein is CASSLVSGGGREQYF. This chain uses TRBV7-2 with TRBJ2-7; the TCRdb D gene call, TRBD1, has no DNA to confirm it. CDR1 and CDR2 (germline): SGHTA, FQGNSA. The CDR3 is 15 amino acids.

The V call is TRBV7-9, the J call TRBJ2-3; TCRdb's assignment of TRBD1 cannot be checked, as there is no DNA. This CDR3 is 14 amino acids long. The germline gives CDR1 SEHNR, CDR2 FQNEAQ (reference sequence). The CDR3 sequence is CASSPPESTDTQYF.

The J gene is TRBJ2-7, the V gene TRBV20-1; TCRdb gives TRBD2 as the D gene, but with no DNA this cannot be confirmed. CDR3 size: 13 residues. Per the germline V gene, CDR1 is DFQATT and CDR2 is SNEGSKA (reference sequence). CDR3: CSGTSGGGYEQYF.

The CDR3 loop reads CASSLSLKQSQYF. V usage is TRBV6-2 or TRBV6-3 and J usage is TRBJ2-4. The CDR3 sequence is 13 residues long. CDR1 is MNHEY and CDR2 is SVGEGT in the germline V gene.

This chain uses TRBV28 with TRBJ2-2. CDR3 length: 13 residues. Germline assignment: CDR1 MDHEN and CDR2 SYDVKM. The CDR3: CASSHDIAGELFF.

The chain couples TRBV2 to TRBJ2-5; TCRdb picks TRBD1, but there is no DNA to check that call. CDR1 and CDR2 (germline): SNHLY, FYNNEI. This CDR3 spans 16 amino acids. CDR3 region: CASSEATRPQRETQYF.

The chain is built from TRBV28 and TRBJ2-3. The germline V gene encodes CDR1 MDHEN and CDR2 SYDVKM. This CDR3 region has 13 residues. CDR3 amino acids: CASSTFGTDTQYF.

This chain joins TRBV28 and TRBJ2-1; TCRdb's assignment of TRBD2 cannot be checked, as there is no DNA. CDR1 and CDR2 (germline): MDHEN, SYDVKM. This CDR3 has 12 residues. This CDR3 is CASSLSAGGGFF.